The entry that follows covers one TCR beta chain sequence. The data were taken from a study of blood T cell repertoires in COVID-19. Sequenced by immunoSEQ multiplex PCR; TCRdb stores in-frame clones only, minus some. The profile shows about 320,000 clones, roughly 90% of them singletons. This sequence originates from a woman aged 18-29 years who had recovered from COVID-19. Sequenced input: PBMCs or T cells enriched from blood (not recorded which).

The CDR3 nucleotides read TGTGCCATCAGGGCAGGGTTATTGAACACTGAAGCTTTCTTT. As protein: CAIRAGLLNTEAFF. The gene calls are TRBV10-3 and TRBJ1-1; a possible D gene is TRBD1 (5 bases). The CDR3 has 14 residues. Trimming stripped 6 bases from V and 0 bases from J, with 11 bases between. The germline V gene has CDR1 ENHRY and CDR2 SYGVKD.